This TCR beta chain was sequenced during a study of T-cell memory formation after mild COVID-19. Study summary: For the most part, TCR clusters were specific to one donor. General observations from the study: Certain responding clones were present in pre-infection memory, suggesting participation of cross-reactive memory.

Deletions cut 10 bases from V and 5 bases from J, with 17 bases between. The length of the CDR3 is 13 residues. In TCRdb, the 5' RACE reads were re-called with MiXCR into one record per CDR3 protein. There are 380,000 or so distinct CDR3 sequences in the sample; around 15% occur only once, and under 25% lies in the top ten. Note on this clonotype: What it binds is unknown.

The origin of this receptor is a man aged 18 to 30 who had mild COVID-19 (a few samples of this study predate the infection). Cell type and time point are not known. Material for sequencing was PBMCs or a T cell subset sorted from them (not recorded which). V is TRBV12-3 or TRBV12-4 and J is TRBJ2-5; D uncertain. CDR3 in amino acids: CAIIPQRMETQYF. The CDR3 coding sequence is TGTGCCATCATCCCCCAGAGGATGGAGACCCAGTACTTC.